This T cell receptor (beta chain) came from a study of CD8 T cells in ankylosing spondylitis. Trimming took off 7 bases at V and 4 bases at J, with 14 bases between the two ends. Looked up from germline, CDR1 is SEHNR and CDR2 is FQNEAQ (reference sequence). This CDR3 comprises 13 residues. Points on this clonotype: Its specificity is not known.

Study-wide results and limits: Some of these motif variants have turned up before, in reports on reactive arthritis synovial fluid and blood.

The authors made TCR beta libraries by quantitative 5'-RACE with molecular barcodes. One entry per CDR3 protein, called by TCRdb with MiXCR from the 5' RACE reads. The table shows about 92,000 distinct CDR3 sequences, with approximately 9% occurring only once. The sequencing input was blood, either unsorted or a sorted T cell fraction (not recorded which). The rearrangement links TRBV7-9 to TRBJ2-7, with D perhaps matching TRBD1 or TRBD2 (5 bases each). This sequence was found in a male donor with ankylosing spondylitis or in good health (not recorded which). CDR3 protein: CASTGTENYEQYF. As DNA, the CDR3 is TGTGCCAGCACCGGGACGGAGAATTACGAGCAGTACTTC.